This T cell receptor beta chain was observed in a study of blood T cell repertoires in COVID-19. Study-level information: Sites across the United States, Italy and Spain contributed samples from acute and convalescent COVID-19. T cells, B-cell-depleted T cells, or PBMCs provided the cDNA or gDNA that served as material.

Per the original methods: Quantification of nucleated cells was approximated via reference gene primer amplification. Data came from immunoSEQ multiplex PCR; TCRdb stores just in-frame clones and leaves some out. Clonal size and the V and J genes are those of that table, whereas D and trimming came from the DNA. Of approximately 300,000 clones listed, over 75% are singletons. Followed longitudinally, the Seattle patients had been enrolled during active infection. The material sequenced was peripheral blood. This clonotype originated in a human donor with COVID-19, enrolled during active disease. The donor label of this sample is uncertain.

The CDR3 sequence is CASSQGVVTASQPQHF. CDR3 bases: TGTGCCAGCAGCCAAGGGGTCGTCACGGCTAGTCAGCCCCAGCATTTT. The rearrangement uses TRBV3-1 (or the pseudogene TRBV3-2) and TRBJ1-5; D remains ambiguous. V shed 1 base and J shed 6 bases, with 16 bases lying between them. The CDR3 has 16 amino acids. Per germline, CDR1 LGHDT and CDR2 YNNKEL (reference sequence).